Each of the 12 T cell receptor beta chains below was sequenced from the same sample in a study of blood T cell repertoires in COVID-19. The method was immunoSEQ multiplex PCR; TCRdb's version includes in-frame clones alone and lacks a portion of them. The sample shows a few hundred thousand clones, around 90% of them seen only once. Input material: peripheral blood. All receptors come from an older woman with COVID-19, enrolled during active disease.

The CDR3: CASSLEGTSNTEAFF. The CDR3 bases are TGTGCCAGCAGCTTAGAGGGCACTTCGAACACTGAAGCTTTCTTT. This sequence joins TRBV11-3 and TRBJ1-1; D call uncertain. The CDR3 length is 15 residues. The germline gives CDR1 SGHNT, CDR2 YENEEA. V lost 0 bases to trimming and J lost 1 base, with 9 bases between them.

In regard to this clone: One end of the junction varies from germline; a read error may be responsible. This sample also contains other DNA sequences that code for the same CDR3. V and J are TRBV6-5 and TRBJ2-7; TRBD1 aligns across 8 bases. The V gene's germline CDR1 is MNHEY and CDR2 SVGAGI. The CDR3 is made up of 14 amino acids. Here the CDR3 reads CASSWTGRDYEQYF. The CDR3 region has the DNA TGTGCCAGTAGTTGGACAGGGCGAGACTACGAGCAGTACTTC.

V usage is TRBV2 and J usage is TRBJ2-1; tentative D call: TRBD2 (6 bases). The CDR3 is made up of 13 amino acids. The V end was cut by 6 bases, the J end by 8 bases, with 14 bases between. Germline V gene lookup returns CDR1 SNHLY and CDR2 FYNNEI. For the CDR3, the DNA is TGTGCCAGCAGGGGGACTCTTATTGATGAGCAGTTCTTC. Its translation: CASRGTLIDEQFF.

The CDR3, as DNA: TGTGCCAGCCAATTAATACTAGCGCCCCCCGGTCCGCAGTATTTT. It translates to CASQLILAPPGPQYF. V and J are TRBV7-3 and TRBJ2-3; 7 nucleotides line up with TRBD2. Germline values: CDR1 SGHTA, CDR2 FQGTGA. The CDR3 has 15 residues. V was clipped by 8 bases and J by 10 bases; unmatched bases: 18.

The V gene is TRBV18, the J gene TRBJ1-2; 7 bases are a match to TRBD1. CDR1 KGHSH and CDR2 LQKENI come from the germline V gene. The ends lost 4 bases at V and 3 bases at J; junction bases unmatched: 11. The CDR3 length is 16 residues. CDR3 region: CASSLDETGNDYGYTF. The CDR3 DNA reads as TGTGCCAGCTCACTGGATGAGACAGGGAATGACTATGGCTACACCTTC.

V gene TRBV5-1 combines with J gene TRBJ2-7; the D is unclear. V lost 0 bases and J 2 bases, leaving 6 bases between the germline ends. This CDR3 comprises 13 residues. The germline V gene has CDR1 SGHRS and CDR2 YFSETQ. The CDR3 DNA reads TGCGCCAGCAGCTTGGGGGCAGCCTACGAGCAGTACTTC. This encodes CASSLGAAYEQYF.

The chain uses TRBV3-1 (or the pseudogene TRBV3-2) and TRBJ1-1, with TRBD1 as a possible D gene (5 bases). There are 14 residues in the CDR3. The germline V gene has CDR1 LGHDT and CDR2 YNNKEL (reference sequence). V lost 2 bases and J 5 bases, leaving 12 bases between the germline ends. This chain's CDR3 is CASSQWQGRTEAFF. CDR3 sequence (DNA): TGTGCCAGCAGCCAATGGCAGGGAAGAACTGAAGCTTTCTTT.

V usage is TRBV7-3 and J usage is TRBJ2-2; 9 bases match TRBD1. Germline CDR1 SGHTA, CDR2 FQGTGA. V trimming: 5 bases; J trimming: 6 bases; junction bases outside the gene matches: 10. The CDR3 is 16 residues long. CDR3 residues: CASSPQGQGSAGELFF. CDR3 nucleotide sequence: TGTGCCAGCAGCCCACAGGGACAGGGTAGCGCCGGGGAGCTGTTTTTT. Variable domain in full (rest from reference TRBV7-3 and TRBJ2-2): GAGVSQTPSNKVTEKGKYVELRCDPISGHTALYWYRQSLGQGPEFLIYFQGTGAADDSGLPNDRFFAVRPEGSVSTLKIQRTERGDSAVYLCASSPQGQGSAGELFFGEGSRLTVL.

V gene TRBV5-1 combines with J gene TRBJ2-7, with D possibly being TRBD1 (6 bases). Trimming pared 2 bases from V and 1 base from J, leaving 10 bases between. The V gene's germline CDR1 is SGHRS and CDR2 YFSETQ. This CDR3 has 14 residues. CDR3 DNA sequence: TGCGCCAGCAGCTTAACAGGGAGTTCCTACGAGCAGTACTTC. This codes for CASSLTGSSYEQYF.

This chain joins TRBV9 and TRBJ1-1, with no clear D. CDR1 is SGDLS and CDR2 is YYNGEE in the germline V gene. V lost 1 base and J 3 bases, leaving 7 bases between the germline ends. The CDR3 runs 13 residues. The chain's CDR3 is CASSVQIYTEAFF. In DNA, the CDR3 is TGTGCCAGCAGCGTACAGATCTACACTGAAGCTTTCTTT.

CDR3: CASSQGPGRNQPQHF. The CDR3 region has the DNA TGCGCCAGCAGCCAAGGACCCGGGAGGAATCAGCCCCAGCATTTT. V and J are TRBV4-3 and TRBJ1-5; D is unresolved. The CDR3 loop spans 15 amino acids. Looked up from germline, CDR1 is LGHNA and CDR2 is YSLEER. V was pared by 1 base and J by 4 bases, with 11 bases between.

This rearrangement joins TRBV9 to TRBJ2-7; 9 bases match TRBD2. Trimming at V came to 0 bases and at J to 1 base, leaving 5 bases not matched to a gene. This CDR3 is built from 16 residues. The V gene's germline CDR1 is SGDLS and CDR2 YYNGEE. The DNA for the CDR3 is TGTGCCAGCAGCGTAGATTCTAGCGGGGTGTCCTACGAGCAGTACTTC. As protein: CASSVDSSGVSYEQYF.